This TCR beta chain was found in a study of T cell responses to AZD1222 COVID-19 vaccine (dated by TCRdb to about 2021). Study-wide context: AZD1222 recipients with second doses at about 4 weeks or about 12 weeks were pooled, because spike-specific TCR depth and breadth did not differ between schedules. A total of 233 trial participants underwent TCR sequencing, of whom under 220 had received two doses of AZD1222 and about 26 had received two doses of the MenACWY control vaccine. Enrollment into the trials was organized by age into subgroups of 18-55, 56-69 and 70-plus years, and those subgroups contained approximately 160, 26 and 62 TCR-sequenced participants, respectively.

Concerning this clone: This clone's antigen is unknown. The sample holds no much larger clone one base away, and base qualities are not on file.

Findings and caveats that apply to the study as a whole: In the small 56-69-year group, the increase in depth fell short of significance, most likely because of low power. Participants were mostly white British, with more females than males. The authors suggested clonal diversity may have been underestimated. Because no samples from the day 14 peak response were available, repertoires could be characterized only after the peak T cell response. Reportedly, almost half of the unique spike-specific TCRs recognized epitopes lying outside the regions that are mutated in the B.1.351 and B.1.1.7 variants. Conclusions about previously exposed vaccinees are limited because only a handful of AZD1222 recipients were SARS-CoV-2 seropositive at baseline. Spike-specific TCR breadth and depth rose significantly after two AZD1222 doses compared with day 0 and with MenACWY recipients. The whole spike protein was spanned by vaccine-associated CD4 TCRs, and dominant responses were seen in regions 160-218 and 743-854.

The CDR3 measures 15 amino acids from cysteine to phenylalanine. The read is trimmed to its CDR3 DNA, 45 bases read in frame from base 1. Cut back by 3 bases and 6 bases, the V and J ends lie 17 bases apart. According to the germline V gene, CDR1 reads SNHLY and CDR2 reads FYNNEI. This specimen's time point label, per the study, means: baseline before first vaccination. Samples from vaccinated people were obtained from the UK trials COV001 and COV002, which included a single-blind randomized controlled phase 2/3 trial of AZD1222 (ChAdOx1 nCoV-19) in healthy adults. For TCRbeta chain sequencing, PBMC samples from trial participants were taken at day 0 and at day 28 after the second dose. The CDR3 regions of human TCRbeta chains were analyzed by immunosequencing. Processing in the source paper ran as follows. Repertoire TCRs were matched against a reference library of SARS-CoV-2-specific TCRs generated with the MIRA antigen-specificity platform. Breadth meant the fraction of unique TCRs that were SARS-CoV-2-associated, whereas depth meant the fraction of total T cells that were SARS-CoV-2-associated. Using the MIRA data, every spike-specific TCR was mapped to the spike region that the TCR reacted to and assigned to either a CD4 or a CD8 class. Log10-transformed breadth and depth values were compared by one-way ANOVA with Sidak's multiple comparisons tests. Sourced from immuneACCESS, this table was stored by TCRdb with only in-frame sequences that have V and J called. A share of the clones is absent; for the studies checked, an unresolved V gene accounts for under half, and the remainder has no known explanation. V, J and clone size reflect that table, while D and trimming were determined from the DNA. For this sample the table gives 130,000 or so clones, of which roughly 92% were detected only once. Together, the top ten hold 1.7% of the sample.

This sequence was found in an adult in good health. Sequenced material: peripheral blood, taken on day 0 of AZD1222 vaccination. The rearranged chain carries TRBV2 and TRBJ1-1, with TRBD1 perhaps the D gene, on 5 matching bases. The CDR3 region: CASSEGLGTGSEAFF. The DNA reads TGTGCCAGCAGTGAGGGTCTGGGTACAGGCTCTGAAGCTTTCTTT.